This TCR beta chain was retrieved from a study of blood T cell repertoires in COVID-19. Study-wide context: The analysed material was cDNA or gDNA that came from T cells, B-cell-depleted T cells, or PBMCs.

With V trimmed by 0 bases and J by 4 bases, 9 bases remained unmatched. CDR1 is MGHRA, CDR2 YSYEKL, per germline. The CDR3 is 17 amino acids. Under the authors' procedure: Amplification of reference gene primers provided the estimated nucleated cell counts. The assay was immunoSEQ multiplex PCR, and TCRdb's table has in-frame clones only and misses some. V, J and clone size derive from that table, while D and trimming were established from the DNA sequence. Among roughly 250,000 clones listed, roughly nine tenths were seen once. The TCR originated in a woman between 25 and 40 years old with COVID-19, enrolled during active disease. The specimen sequenced was peripheral blood. The chain recombines TRBV4-1 with TRBJ2-5; TRBD2 matches 9 bases. The CDR3 DNA is TGCGCCAGCAGCCAAGACGGGGGAGCGGGGGGTATAGAGACCCAGTACTTC. This encodes CASSQDGGAGGIETQYF.